These T cell receptor beta chains were read from a single sample in a study of T cell repertoires in cytomegalovirus infection. Which antigens these TCRs recognize remains unknown. TCRdb re-analysed the reads in MiXCR, keeping a single row per CDR3 protein. The sample has 380,000 or so distinct CDR3 sequences, nearly 35% seen once. This specimen consisted of cultured PBMCs, obtained from culture after CMV antigen stimulation. These receptors were taken from a human donor in good health (CMV status not recorded). Some clones in this sample may be carry-over from other donors' samples. The CDR3 runs from the conserved cysteine through the conserved F or W. D genes are given only for firm matches. Size values are once, few and many counts, or a class for expanded clones, and some rows have none.

J: TRBJ2-7; D: TRBD2; size: few; V: TRBV12-3/TRBV12-4; CDR3: CASSPPGGESEQYF; DNA: TGTGCCAGCAGCCCTCCGGGAGGGGAGTCCGAGCAGTACTTC
J: TRBJ1-1; D: NA; size: few; V: TRBV6-2/TRBV6-3; CDR3: CASSFPGGSTEAFF; DNA: TGTGCCAGCAGTTTCCCCGGGGGGTCCACTGAAGCTTTCTTT
J: TRBJ1-1; D: NA; size: few; V: TRBV12-3/TRBV12-4; CDR3: CASSFPRARGAFF; DNA: TGTGCCAGCAGTTTTCCTCGAGCGCGCGGAGCTTTCTTT
J: TRBJ2-5; D: NA; size: many; V: TRBV12-3/TRBV12-4; CDR3: CASSFHGGGGETQYF; DNA: TGTGCCAGCAGTTTCCACGGCGGGGGCGGTGAGACCCAGTACTTC
J: TRBJ1-2; D: NA; size: few; V: TRBV7-2; CDR3: CASSLSGVLDGYTF; DNA: TGTGCCAGCAGCTTGTCTGGGGTATTAGACGGCTACACCTTC
J: TRBJ1-4; D: NA; size: NA; V: TRBV28; CDR3: CASSPTAIGEKLFF; DNA: TGTGCCAGCAGTCCGACAGCCATCGGGGAAAAACTGTTTTTT
J: TRBJ2-7; D: TRBD1; size: NA; V: TRBV19; CDR3: CASSVTGVPYFTSDEQYF; DNA: TGTGCCAGTAGTGTGACAGGGGTTCCTTACTTTACGTCTGACGAGCAGTACTTC
J: TRBJ1-1; D: NA; size: NA; V: TRBV6-1; CDR3: CASSERETGYGAFF; DNA: TGTGCCAGCAGTGAGCGCGAAACGGGTTATGGAGCTTTCTTT
J: TRBJ2-3; D: NA; size: NA; V: TRBV10-3; CDR3: CAISESSGTDTQYF; DNA: TGTGCCATCAGTGAGTCTAGCGGCACAGATACGCAGTATTTT
J: TRBJ2-2; D: NA; size: few; V: TRBV29-1; CDR3: CSAGKGNTGELFF; DNA: TGCAGCGCCGGAAAGGGGAACACCGGGGAGCTGTTTTTT
J: TRBJ2-2; D: TRBD1; size: many; V: TRBV7-6; CDR3: CASSKTGANTGELFF; DNA: TGTGCCAGCAGCAAGACAGGGGCGAACACCGGGGAGCTGTTTTTT
J: TRBJ2-7; D: TRBD1; size: NA; V: TRBV25-1; CDR3: CASSRPGQNYEQYF; DNA: TGTGCCAGCAGTCGACCGGGACAGAACTACGAGCAGTACTTC
J: TRBJ2-1; D: TRBD2; size: NA; V: TRBV7-9; CDR3: CASGTLGRARNNEQFF; DNA: TGTGCCAGCGGCACCCTCGGGAGGGCCCGAAACAATGAGCAGTTCTTC
J: TRBJ1-1; D: NA; size: NA; V: TRBV7-6; CDR3: CASSSQADTEAFF; DNA: TGTGCCAGCAGCTCCCAGGCGGACACTGAAGCTTTCTTT
J: TRBJ1-1; D: NA; size: NA; V: TRBV7-6; CDR3: CASSWNEAFF; DNA: TGTGCCAGCAGCTGGAATGAAGCTTTCTTT
J: TRBJ2-1; D: TRBD2; size: NA; V: TRBV12-5; CDR3: CASGLPTSGSSYNEQFF; DNA: TGTGCTAGTGGTTTGCCTACTAGCGGGAGCTCCTACAATGAGCAGTTCTTC
J: TRBJ2-3; D: NA; size: few; V: TRBV7-3; CDR3: CASSLTAGDTQYF; DNA: TGTGCCAGCAGCTTAACTGCCGGAGATACGCAGTATTTT
J: TRBJ2-7; D: TRBD1; size: NA; V: TRBV10-2; CDR3: CASSGTGETYEQYF; DNA: TGCGCCAGCAGCGGCACAGGGGAGACCTACGAGCAGTACTTC
J: TRBJ1-2; D: NA; size: NA; V: TRBV19; CDR3: CASSMEIGGNYGYTF; DNA: TGTGCCAGTAGTATGGAAATTGGGGGGAACTATGGCTACACCTTC
J: TRBJ2-1; D: NA; size: many; V: TRBV7-3; CDR3: CASSTRGSYNEQFF; DNA: TGTGCCAGCAGCACGCGGGGTTCCTACAATGAGCAGTTCTTC
J: TRBJ2-2; D: NA; size: NA; V: TRBV7-8; CDR3: CASSFYRASNTGELFF; DNA: TGTGCCAGCAGCTTTTACCGGGCCTCGAACACCGGGGAGCTGTTTTTT
J: TRBJ1-2; D: NA; size: NA; V: TRBV5-6; CDR3: CASSLLAKVRF; DNA: TGTGCCAGCAGCTTGTTGGCGAAGGTTCGCTTC
J: TRBJ2-3; D: TRBD1; size: NA; V: TRBV12-3/TRBV12-4; CDR3: CASSLSGTGITDTQYF; DNA: TGTGCCAGCAGTTTATCTGGGACAGGGATCACAGATACGCAGTATTTT
J: TRBJ1-4; D: NA; size: NA; V: TRBV10-3; CDR3: CATRPSDATNEKLFF; DNA: TGTGCCACCCGACCCTCGGATGCAACTAATGAAAAACTGTTTTTT
J: TRBJ2-5; D: NA; size: few; V: TRBV7-2; CDR3: CASSPALQETQYF; DNA: TGTGCCAGCAGCCCGGCGCTACAAGAGACCCAGTACTTC
J: TRBJ2-5; D: TRBD2; size: many; V: TRBV7-2; CDR3: CASSALAGGPPARETQYF; DNA: TGTGCCAGCAGCGCTCTAGCGGGAGGGCCCCCCGCGCGTGAGACCCAGTACTTC
J: TRBJ1-5; D: TRBD1; size: NA; V: TRBV7-8; CDR3: CASSPLTGLSNQPQHF; DNA: TGTGCCAGCAGCCCCCTGACAGGGCTTAGCAATCAGCCCCAGCATTTT
J: TRBJ2-6; D: NA; size: once; V: TRBV7-4; CDR3: CASSRVSRGANVLTF; DNA: TGTGCCAGCAGCCGCGTCTCCCGCGGGGCCAACGTCCTGACTTTC
J: TRBJ1-6; D: NA; size: NA; V: TRBV5-4; CDR3: CASSLGPGRNNSPLHF; DNA: TGTGCCAGCAGCTTGGGACCGGGACGGAATAATTCACCCCTCCACTTT
J: TRBJ1-6; D: TRBD1; size: NA; V: TRBV6-6; CDR3: CASRGTGDSPLHF; DNA: TGTGCCAGCAGAGGGACAGGTGACTCACCCCTCCACTTT
J: TRBJ2-3; D: NA; size: NA; V: TRBV29-1; CDR3: CSVDPRAGTDTQYF; DNA: TGCAGCGTTGACCCTCGGGCAGGGACAGATACGCAGTATTTT
J: TRBJ2-5; D: NA; size: NA; V: TRBV6-2/TRBV6-3; CDR3: CASTSSETQYF; DNA: TGTGCCAGCACCTCATCGGAAACCCAGTACTTC